This T cell receptor beta chain was observed in a study of blood T cell repertoires in COVID-19. Clones were read by immunoSEQ multiplex PCR, and TCRdb kept only the in-frame ones, dropping some. In the table there are 350,000 to 550,000 clones, more than 80% of which are singletons. With V trimmed by 6 bases and J by 3 bases, 5 bases remained unmatched. Per the germline V gene, CDR1 is MRHNA and CDR2 is SNTAGT. The CDR3 totals 14 residues. The J gene is TRBJ2-1, the V gene TRBV6-4, with TRBD1 matching over 7 bases. This clonotype was obtained from a young man who had recovered from COVID-19. Sequencing was performed on PBMCs or T cells enriched from blood (not recorded which). The CDR3 coding sequence is TGTGCCAGCAGCCACAGGGGCTTCTACAATGAGCAGTTCTTC. Translated, it gives CASSHRGFYNEQFF.